The sequence of this TCR beta chain was determined in a study of regulatory T cells in long-lasting Graves disease. Study-wide background: Patients with new Graves' disease had used antithyroid drugs below 3 months.

The CDR3 consists of 15 residues. Germline V CDR1 and CDR2: LGHNA, YNFKEQ. V shed 0 bases, J shed 6 bases, and the junction held 6 bases outside the gene matches. Arm-PCR of CDR3 regions and iRepertoire HTBI primers were used to build TCR beta libraries. MiXCR, applied by TCRdb to the multiplex PCR reads, yields one record per CDR3 protein. The sample carries 500,000 or so distinct CDR3 sequences, about 15% recorded once. Time point defined: newly diagnosed GD, antithyroid drugs for less than 3 months. PBMC RNA was the source of the TCR library. The data were also submitted as part of a second study, on T cells in Graves' hyperthyroidism and ophthalmopathy.

Here the sequenced sample was peripheral blood mononuclear cells (PBMCs), taken at new diagnosis, from a patient treated with antithyroid drugs. V gene TRBV4-2 combines with J gene TRBJ2-7; 9 bases are shared with TRBD2. This sequence was found in a woman aged 50 to 60 with Graves disease. CDR3 bases: TGTGCCAGCAGCCAAGAAGGTAGCGGGAGAAGCGAGCAGTACTTC. Its translation is CASSQEGSGRSEQYF.